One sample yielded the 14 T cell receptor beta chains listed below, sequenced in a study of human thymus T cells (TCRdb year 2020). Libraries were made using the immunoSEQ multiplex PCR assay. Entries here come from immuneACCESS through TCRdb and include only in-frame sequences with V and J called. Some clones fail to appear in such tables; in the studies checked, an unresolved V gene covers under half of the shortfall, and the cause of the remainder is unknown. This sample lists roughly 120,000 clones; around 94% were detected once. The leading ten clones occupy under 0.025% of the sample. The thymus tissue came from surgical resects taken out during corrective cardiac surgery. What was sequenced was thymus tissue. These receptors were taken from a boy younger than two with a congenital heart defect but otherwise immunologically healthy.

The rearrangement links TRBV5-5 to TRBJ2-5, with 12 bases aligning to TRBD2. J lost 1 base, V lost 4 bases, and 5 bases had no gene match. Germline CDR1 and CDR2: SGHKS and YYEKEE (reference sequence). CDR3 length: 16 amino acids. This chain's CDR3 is CASSHGLAGTQETQYF. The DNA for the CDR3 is TGTGCCAGCAGCCATGGACTAGCGGGGACCCAAGAGACCCAGTACTTC.

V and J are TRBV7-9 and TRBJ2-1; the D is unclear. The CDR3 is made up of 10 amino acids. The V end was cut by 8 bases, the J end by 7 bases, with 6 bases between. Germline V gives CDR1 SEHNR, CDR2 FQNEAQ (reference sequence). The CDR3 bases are TGTGCCAGCGGGCGGAATGAGCAGTTCTTC. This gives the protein CASGRNEQFF.

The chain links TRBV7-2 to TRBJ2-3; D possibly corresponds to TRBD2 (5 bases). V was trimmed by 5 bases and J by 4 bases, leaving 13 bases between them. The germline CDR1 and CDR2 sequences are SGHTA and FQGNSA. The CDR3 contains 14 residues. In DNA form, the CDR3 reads TGTGCCAGCAGCCCCTGGCGGGCGGCAGATACGCAGTATTTT. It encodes CASSPWRAADTQYF.

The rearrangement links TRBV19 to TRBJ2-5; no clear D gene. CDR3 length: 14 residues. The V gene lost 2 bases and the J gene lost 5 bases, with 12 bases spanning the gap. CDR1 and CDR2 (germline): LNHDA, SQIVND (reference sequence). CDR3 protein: CASSISSDLETQYF. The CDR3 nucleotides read TGTGCCAGTAGTATATCTTCTGATCTGGAGACCCAGTACTTC.

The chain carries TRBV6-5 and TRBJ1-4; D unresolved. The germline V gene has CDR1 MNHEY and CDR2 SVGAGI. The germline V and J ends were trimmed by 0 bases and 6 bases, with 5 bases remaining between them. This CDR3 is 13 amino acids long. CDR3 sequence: CASSYSRHEKLFF. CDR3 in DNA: TGTGCCAGCAGTTACTCGAGGCATGAAAAACTGTTTTTT.

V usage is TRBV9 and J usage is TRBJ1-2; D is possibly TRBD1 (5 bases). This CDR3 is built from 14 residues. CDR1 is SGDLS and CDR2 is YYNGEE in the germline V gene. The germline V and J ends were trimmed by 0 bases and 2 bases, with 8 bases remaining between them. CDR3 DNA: TGTGCCAGCAGCGTAGGGGAGGGGAACTATGGCTACACCTTC. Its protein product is CASSVGEGNYGYTF. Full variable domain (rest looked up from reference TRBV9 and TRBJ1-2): DSGVTQTPKHLITATGQRVTLRCSPRSGDLSVYWYQQSLDQGLQFLIQYYNGEERAKGNILERFSAQQFPDLHSELNLSSLELGDSALYFCASSVGEGNYGYTFGSGTRLTVV.

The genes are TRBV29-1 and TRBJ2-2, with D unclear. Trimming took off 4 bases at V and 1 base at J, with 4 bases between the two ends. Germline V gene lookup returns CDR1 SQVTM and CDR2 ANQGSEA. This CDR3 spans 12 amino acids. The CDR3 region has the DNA TGCAGCGTTGGGGGGAACACCGGGGAGCTGTTTTTT. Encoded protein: CSVGGNTGELFF.

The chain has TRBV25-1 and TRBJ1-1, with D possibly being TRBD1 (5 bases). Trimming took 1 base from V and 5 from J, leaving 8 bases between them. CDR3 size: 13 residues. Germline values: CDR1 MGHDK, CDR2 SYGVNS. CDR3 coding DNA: TGTGCCAGCAGTGAATCAGGGAGAACTGAAGCTTTCTTT. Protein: CASSESGRTEAFF.

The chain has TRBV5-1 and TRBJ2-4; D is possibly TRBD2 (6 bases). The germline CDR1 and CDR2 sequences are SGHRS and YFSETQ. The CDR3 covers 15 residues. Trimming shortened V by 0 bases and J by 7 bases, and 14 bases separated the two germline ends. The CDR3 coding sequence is TGCGCCAGCAGCTTGGGAGACGGGGGTTGGAACATTCAGTACTTC. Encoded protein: CASSLGDGGWNIQYF. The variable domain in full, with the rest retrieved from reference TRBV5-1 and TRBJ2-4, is KAGVTQTPRYLIKTRGQQVTLSCSPISGHRSVSWYQQTPGQGLQFLFEYFSETQRNKGNFPGRFSGRQFSNSRSEMNVSTLELGDSALYLCASSLGDGGWNIQYFGAGTRLSVL.

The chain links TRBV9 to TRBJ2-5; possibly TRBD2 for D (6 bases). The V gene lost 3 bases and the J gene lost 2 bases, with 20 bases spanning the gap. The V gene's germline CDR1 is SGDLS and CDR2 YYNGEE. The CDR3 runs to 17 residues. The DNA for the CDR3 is TGTGCCAGCAGCGGCGCACGGGACTTTGGGGCTCAAGAGACCCAGTACTTC. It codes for CASSGARDFGAQETQYF. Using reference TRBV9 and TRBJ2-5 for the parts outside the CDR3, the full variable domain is DSGVTQTPKHLITATGQRVTLRCSPRSGDLSVYWYQQSLDQGLQFLIQYYNGEERAKGNILERFSAQQFPDLHSELNLSSLELGDSALYFCASSGARDFGAQETQYFGPGTRLLVL.

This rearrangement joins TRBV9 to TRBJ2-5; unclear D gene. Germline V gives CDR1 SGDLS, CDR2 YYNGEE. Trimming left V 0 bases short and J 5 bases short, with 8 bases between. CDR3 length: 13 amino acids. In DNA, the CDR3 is TGTGCCAGCAGCGTAGGAGTTGCGGAGACCCAGTACTTC. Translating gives CASSVGVAETQYF.

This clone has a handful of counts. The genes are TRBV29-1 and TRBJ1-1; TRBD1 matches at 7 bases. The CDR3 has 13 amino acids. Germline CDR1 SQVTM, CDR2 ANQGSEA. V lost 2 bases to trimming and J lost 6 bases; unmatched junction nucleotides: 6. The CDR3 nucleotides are TGCAGCGTTGAATGCGGAGGGGGCCCTGAAGCTTTCTTT. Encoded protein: CSVECGGGPEAFF.

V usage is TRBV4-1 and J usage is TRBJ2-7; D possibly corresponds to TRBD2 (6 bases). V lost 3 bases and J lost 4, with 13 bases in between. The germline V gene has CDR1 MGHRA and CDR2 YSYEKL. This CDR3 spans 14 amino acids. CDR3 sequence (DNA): TGCGCCAGCAGCCAGACCCGGGGGATGTACGAGCAGTACTTC. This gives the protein CASSQTRGMYEQYF.

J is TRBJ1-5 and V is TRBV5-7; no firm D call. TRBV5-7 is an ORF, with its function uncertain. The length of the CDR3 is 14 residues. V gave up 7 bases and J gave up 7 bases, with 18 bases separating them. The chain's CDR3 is CASGVRWIDQPQHF. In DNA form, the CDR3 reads TGTGCCAGCGGCGTGAGGTGGATCGACCAGCCCCAGCATTTT.